This TCR beta chain appears in the sequencing data of a study of blood T cells in healthy people across ages. This clonotype was observed a handful of times. Trimming removed 5 bases from V and 2 bases from J, with 10 bases in between. CDR1 is SEHNR and CDR2 is FQNEAQ in the germline V gene (reference sequence). CDR3 length: 14 residues. The use of a sample-barcoded 5' primer and a J-beta primer mix characterized a second PCR of roughly 6 to 11 cycles. TCRdb recomputed calls from the 5' RACE reads with MiXCR, one row per CDR3 protein. The repertoire has about 1.4 million distinct CDR3 sequences, roughly 64% of them found once; the top ten carry 6.7%.

The rearrangement uses TRBV7-9 and TRBJ2-1, with D hard to call. Sequencing was performed on blood. The clonotype was recovered from a man between 18 and 35 years old in good health. The CDR3 DNA follows: TGTGCCAGCAGCCCCCCCGCGCCCTACAATGAGCAGTTCTTC. Residues: CASSPPAPYNEQFF. Together with reference TRBV7-9 and TRBJ2-1, the CDR3 gives the full variable domain: DTGVSQNPRHKITKRGQNVTFRCDPISEHNRLYWYRQTLGQGPEFLTYFQNEAQLEKSRLLSDRFSAERPKGSFSTLEIQRTEQGDSAMYLCASSPPAPYNEQFFGPGTRLTVL.